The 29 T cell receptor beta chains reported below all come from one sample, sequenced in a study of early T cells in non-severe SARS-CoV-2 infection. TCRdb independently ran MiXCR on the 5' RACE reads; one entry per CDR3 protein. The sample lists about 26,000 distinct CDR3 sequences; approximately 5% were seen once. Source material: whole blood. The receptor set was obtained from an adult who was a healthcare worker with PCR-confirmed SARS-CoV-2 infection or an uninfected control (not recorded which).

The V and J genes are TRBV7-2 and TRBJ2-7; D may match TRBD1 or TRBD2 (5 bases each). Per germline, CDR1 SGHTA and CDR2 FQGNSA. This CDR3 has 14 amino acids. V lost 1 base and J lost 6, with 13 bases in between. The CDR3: CASSLDRGRGEQYF. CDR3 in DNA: TGTGCCAGCAGCTTAGATAGGGGCCGGGGCGAGCAGTACTTC.

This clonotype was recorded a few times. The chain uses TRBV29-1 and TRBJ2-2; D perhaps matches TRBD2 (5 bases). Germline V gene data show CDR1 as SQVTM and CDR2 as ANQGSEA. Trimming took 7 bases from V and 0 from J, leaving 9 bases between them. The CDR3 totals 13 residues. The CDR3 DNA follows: TGCAGCGGCTCGGGGTCGAACACCGGGGAGCTGTTTTTT. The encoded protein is CSGSGSNTGELFF.

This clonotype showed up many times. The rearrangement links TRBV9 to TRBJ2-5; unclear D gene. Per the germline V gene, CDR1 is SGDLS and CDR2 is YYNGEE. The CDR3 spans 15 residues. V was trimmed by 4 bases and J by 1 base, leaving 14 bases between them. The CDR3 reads CASSSGVGVQETQYF. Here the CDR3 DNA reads TGTGCCAGCAGCTCTGGCGTTGGGGTCCAAGAGACCCAGTACTTC.

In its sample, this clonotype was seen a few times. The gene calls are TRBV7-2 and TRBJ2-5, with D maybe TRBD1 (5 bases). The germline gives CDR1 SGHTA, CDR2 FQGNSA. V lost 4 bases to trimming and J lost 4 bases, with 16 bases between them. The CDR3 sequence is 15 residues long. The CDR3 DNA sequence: TGTGCCAGCAGCTCGGTGGGGCCCCAGGGAGAGACCCAGTACTTC. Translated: CASSSVGPQGETQYF. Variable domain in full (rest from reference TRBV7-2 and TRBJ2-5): GAGVSQSPSNKVTEKGKDVELRCDPISGHTALYWYRQSLGQGLEFLIYFQGNSAPDKSGLPSDRFSAERTGGSVSTLTIQRTQQEDSAVYLCASSSVGPQGETQYFGPGTRLLVL.

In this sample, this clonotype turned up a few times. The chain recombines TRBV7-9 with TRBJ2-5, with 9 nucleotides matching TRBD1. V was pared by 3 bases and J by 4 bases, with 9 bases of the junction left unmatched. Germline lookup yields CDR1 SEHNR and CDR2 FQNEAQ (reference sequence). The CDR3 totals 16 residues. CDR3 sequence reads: CASSFPRQGDLETQYF. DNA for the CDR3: TGTGCCAGCAGCTTCCCCCGACAGGGGGACTTAGAGACCCAGTACTTC.

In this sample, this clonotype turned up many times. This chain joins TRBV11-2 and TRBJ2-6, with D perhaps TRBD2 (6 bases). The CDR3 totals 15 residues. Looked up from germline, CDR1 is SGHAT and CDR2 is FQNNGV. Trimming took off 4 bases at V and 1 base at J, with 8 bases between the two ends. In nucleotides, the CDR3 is TGTGCCAGCAGCTCGGGACTTTCTGGGGCCAACGTCCTGACTTTC. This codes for CASSSGLSGANVLTF.

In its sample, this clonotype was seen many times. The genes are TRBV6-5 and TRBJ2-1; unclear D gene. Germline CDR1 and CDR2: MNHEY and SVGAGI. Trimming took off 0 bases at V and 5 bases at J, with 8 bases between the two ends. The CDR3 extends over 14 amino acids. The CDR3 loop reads CASSYSMAHNEQFF. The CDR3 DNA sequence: TGTGCCAGCAGTTACTCTATGGCCCACAATGAGCAGTTCTTC.

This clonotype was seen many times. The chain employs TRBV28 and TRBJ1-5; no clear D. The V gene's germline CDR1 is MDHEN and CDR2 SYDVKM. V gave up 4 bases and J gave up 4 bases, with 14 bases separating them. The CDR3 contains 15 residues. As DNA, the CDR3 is TGTGCCAGCAGTTCCCCAACTCCCTATAATCAGCCCCAGCATTTT. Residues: CASSSPTPYNQPQHF.

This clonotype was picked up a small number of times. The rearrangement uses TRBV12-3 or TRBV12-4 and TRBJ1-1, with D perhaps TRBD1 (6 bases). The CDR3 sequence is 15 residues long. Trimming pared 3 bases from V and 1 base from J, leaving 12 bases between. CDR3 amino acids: CASSFPDRRNTEAFF. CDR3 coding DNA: TGTGCCAGCAGTTTTCCCGACAGGCGGAACACTGAAGCTTTCTTT.

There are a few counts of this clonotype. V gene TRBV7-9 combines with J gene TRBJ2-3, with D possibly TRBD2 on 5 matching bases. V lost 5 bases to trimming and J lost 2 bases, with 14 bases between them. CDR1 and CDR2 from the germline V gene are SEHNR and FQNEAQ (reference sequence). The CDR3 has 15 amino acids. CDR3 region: CASSTRLPHTDTQYF. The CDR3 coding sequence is TGTGCCAGCAGCACAAGACTACCACACACAGATACGCAGTATTTT. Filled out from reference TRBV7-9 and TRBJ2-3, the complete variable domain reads DTGVSQNPRHKITKRGQNVTFRCDPISEHNRLYWYRQTLGQGPEFLTYFQNEAQLEKSRLLSDRFSAERPKGSFSTLEIQRTEQGDSAMYLCASSTRLPHTDTQYFGPGTRLTVL.

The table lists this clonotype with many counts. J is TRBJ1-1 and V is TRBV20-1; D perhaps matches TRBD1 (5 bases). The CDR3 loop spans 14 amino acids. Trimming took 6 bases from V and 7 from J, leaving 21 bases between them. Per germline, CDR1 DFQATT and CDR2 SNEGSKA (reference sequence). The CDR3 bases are TGCAGTGCCAGCCCCCGGGGGTTGGAAGGTGAAGCTTTCTTT. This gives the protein CSASPRGLEGEAFF.

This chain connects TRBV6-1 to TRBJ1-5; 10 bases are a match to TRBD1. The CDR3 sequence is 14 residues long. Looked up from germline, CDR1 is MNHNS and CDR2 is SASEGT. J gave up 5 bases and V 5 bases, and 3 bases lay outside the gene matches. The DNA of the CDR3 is TGTGCCAGCAGTTTGGACAGGGGGGATCAGCCCCAGCATTTT. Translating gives CASSLDRGDQPQHF.

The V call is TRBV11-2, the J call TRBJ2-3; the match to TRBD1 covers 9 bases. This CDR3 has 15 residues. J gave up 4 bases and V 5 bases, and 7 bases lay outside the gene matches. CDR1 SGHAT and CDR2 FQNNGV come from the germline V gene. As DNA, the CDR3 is TGTGCCAGCAGCACACACAGGGGGCGCGCAGATACGCAGTATTTT. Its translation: CASSTHRGRADTQYF. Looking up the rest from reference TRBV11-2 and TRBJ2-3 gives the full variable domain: EAGVAQSPRYKIIEKRQSVAFWCNPISGHATLYWYQQILGQGPKLLIQFQNNGVVDDSQLPKDRFSAERLKGVDSTLKIQPAKLEDSAVYLCASSTHRGRADTQYFGPGTRLTVL.

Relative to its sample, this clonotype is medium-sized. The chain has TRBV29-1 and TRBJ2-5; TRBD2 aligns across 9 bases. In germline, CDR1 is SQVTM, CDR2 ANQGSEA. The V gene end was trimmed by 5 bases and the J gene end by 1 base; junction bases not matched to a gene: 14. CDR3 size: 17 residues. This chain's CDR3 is CSVPGRPPSGAQETQYF. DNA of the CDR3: TGCAGCGTTCCCGGAAGACCCCCTAGCGGGGCCCAAGAGACCCAGTACTTC. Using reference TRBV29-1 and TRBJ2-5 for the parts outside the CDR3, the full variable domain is SAVISQKPSRDICQRGTSLTIQCQVDSQVTMMFWYRQQPGQSLTLIATANQGSEATYESGFVIDKFPISRPNLTFSTLTVSNMSPEDSSIYLCSVPGRPPSGAQETQYFGPGTRLLVL.

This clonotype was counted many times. The CDR3 coding sequence is TGTGCCAGCAGCTTACTGGACAGGGGTGGCGGGGAGCTGTTTTTT. Protein product: CASSLLDRGGGELFF. This rearrangement joins TRBV7-6 to TRBJ2-2, with 9 bases lining up with TRBD1. CDR3 length: 15 amino acids. Germline V gives CDR1 SGHVS, CDR2 FNYEAQ. The V gene end was trimmed by 2 bases and the J gene end by 7 bases; junction bases not matched to a gene: 5.

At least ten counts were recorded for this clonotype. CDR3 protein: CASSGTQTSGIINEQFF. The CDR3 coding sequence is TGTGCCAGCAGTGGAACACAGACTAGCGGGATTATCAATGAGCAGTTCTTC. V gene TRBV6-2 or TRBV6-3 combines with J gene TRBJ2-1, with 11 bases fitting TRBD2. This CDR3 is 17 amino acids long. The V and J ends lost 5 bases and 6 bases, in that order; junction bases with no gene match: 12. Germline values: CDR1 MNHEY, CDR2 SVGEGT.

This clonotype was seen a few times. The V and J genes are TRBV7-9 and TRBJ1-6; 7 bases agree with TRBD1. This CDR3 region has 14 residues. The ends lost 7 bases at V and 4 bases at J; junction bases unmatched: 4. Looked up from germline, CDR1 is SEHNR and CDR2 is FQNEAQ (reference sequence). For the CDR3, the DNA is TGTGCCAGCACCACAGGGGAGTATAATTCACCCCTCCACTTT. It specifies CASTTGEYNSPLHF.

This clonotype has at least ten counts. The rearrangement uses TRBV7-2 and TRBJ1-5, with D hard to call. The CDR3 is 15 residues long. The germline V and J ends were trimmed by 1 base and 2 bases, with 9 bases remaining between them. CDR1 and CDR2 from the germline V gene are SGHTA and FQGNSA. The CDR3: CASSLGQTGNQPQHF. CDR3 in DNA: TGTGCCAGCAGCTTAGGTCAGACCGGCAATCAGCCCCAGCATTTT.

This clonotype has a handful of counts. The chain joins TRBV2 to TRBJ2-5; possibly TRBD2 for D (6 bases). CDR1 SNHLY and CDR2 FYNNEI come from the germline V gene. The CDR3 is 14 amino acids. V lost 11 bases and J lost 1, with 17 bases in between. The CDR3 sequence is CAGNRAGSQETQYF. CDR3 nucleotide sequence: TGTGCCGGGAACCGGGCGGGGAGCCAAGAGACCCAGTACTTC.

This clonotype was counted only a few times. This CDR3 reads CASSLYPGLPNYGYTF. CDR3 DNA: TGTGCCAGCAGTTTATATCCGGGGCTACCTAACTATGGCTACACCTTC. The V gene is TRBV27, the J gene TRBJ1-2; tentatively, D is TRBD1 (5 bases). Trimming took 1 base from V and 0 from J, leaving 12 bases between them. The CDR3 is 16 residues long. The V gene's germline CDR1 is MNHEY and CDR2 SMNVEV (reference sequence).

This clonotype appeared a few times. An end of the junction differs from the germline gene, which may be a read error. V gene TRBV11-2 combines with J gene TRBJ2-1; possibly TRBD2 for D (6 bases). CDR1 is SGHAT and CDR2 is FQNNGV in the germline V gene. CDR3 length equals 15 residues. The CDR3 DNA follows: TGTGCCAGCAGCTTAAGCCACGGGAGTTACAGTGAGCAGTTCTTC. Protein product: CASSLSHGSYSEQFF.

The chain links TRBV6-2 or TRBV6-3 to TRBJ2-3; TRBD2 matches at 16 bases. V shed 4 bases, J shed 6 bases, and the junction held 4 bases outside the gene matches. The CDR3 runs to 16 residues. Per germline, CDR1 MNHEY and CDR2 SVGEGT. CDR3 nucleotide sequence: TGTGCCAGCAGTTCCGGGACTAGCGGGGGGGCCGATACGCAGTATTTT. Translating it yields CASSSGTSGGADTQYF.

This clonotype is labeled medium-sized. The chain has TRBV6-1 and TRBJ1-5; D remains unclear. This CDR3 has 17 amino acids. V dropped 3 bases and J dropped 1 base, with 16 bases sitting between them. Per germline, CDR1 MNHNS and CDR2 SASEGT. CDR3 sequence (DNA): TGTGCCAGCAGTGACCCCCTACCTTCTAGGAGCAATCAGCCCCAGCATTTT. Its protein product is CASSDPLPSRSNQPQHF.

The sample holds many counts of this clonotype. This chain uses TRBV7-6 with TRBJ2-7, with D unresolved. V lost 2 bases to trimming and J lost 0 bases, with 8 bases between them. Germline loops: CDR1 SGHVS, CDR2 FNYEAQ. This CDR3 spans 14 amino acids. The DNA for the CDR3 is TGTGCCAGCAGCTTACCCGCGAACTCCTACGAGCAGTACTTC. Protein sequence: CASSLPANSYEQYF.

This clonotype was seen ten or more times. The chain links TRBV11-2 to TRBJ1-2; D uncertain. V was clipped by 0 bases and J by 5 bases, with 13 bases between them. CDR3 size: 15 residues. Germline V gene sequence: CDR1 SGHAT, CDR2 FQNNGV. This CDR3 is CASSLEAPTVYGYTF. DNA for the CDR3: TGTGCCAGCAGCTTAGAGGCCCCTACCGTGTATGGCTACACCTTC.

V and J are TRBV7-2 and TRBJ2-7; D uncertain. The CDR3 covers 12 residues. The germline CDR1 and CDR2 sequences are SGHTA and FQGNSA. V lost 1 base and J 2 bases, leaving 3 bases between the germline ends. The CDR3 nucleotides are TGTGCCAGCAGCTTAGGTGCCTACGAGCAGTACTTC. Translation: CASSLGAYEQYF.

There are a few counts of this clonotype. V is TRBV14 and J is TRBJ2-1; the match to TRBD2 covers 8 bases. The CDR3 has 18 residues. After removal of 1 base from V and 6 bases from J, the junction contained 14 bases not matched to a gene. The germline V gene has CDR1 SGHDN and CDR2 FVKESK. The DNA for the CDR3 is TGTGCCAGCAGCCAAGCTTTTGGCGGGGGGACTAGATTCAATGAGCAGTTCTTC. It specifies CASSQAFGGGTRFNEQFF.

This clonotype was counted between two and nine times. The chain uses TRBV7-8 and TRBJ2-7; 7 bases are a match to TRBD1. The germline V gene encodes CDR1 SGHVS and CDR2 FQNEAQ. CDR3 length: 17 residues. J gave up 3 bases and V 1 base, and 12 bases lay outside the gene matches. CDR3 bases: TGTGCCAGCAGCTTAGAACCCAGTAACAGGGGTAGCTACGAGCAGTACTTC. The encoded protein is CASSLEPSNRGSYEQYF.

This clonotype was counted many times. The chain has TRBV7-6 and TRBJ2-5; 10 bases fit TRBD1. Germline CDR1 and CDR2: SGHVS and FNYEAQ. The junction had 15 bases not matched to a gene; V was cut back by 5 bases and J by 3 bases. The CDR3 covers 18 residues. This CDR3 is CASSREGTGVNLKETQYF. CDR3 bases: TGTGCCAGCAGCAGGGAGGGGACAGGGGTAAATTTGAAAGAGACCCAGTACTTC.